These T cell receptor beta chains were read from a single sample in a study of cytomegalovirus exposure and HLA in healthy donors. The assay was immunoSEQ multiplex PCR, and TCRdb's table has in-frame clones only and misses some. The sample holds tens of thousands of clones, less than 80% seen once. Material for sequencing was PBMCs. The receptors stem from a woman aged 50 to 60 in good health and CMV-seropositive. Each CDR3 is given with its conserved first and last residue. A D gene is named only where the DNA matches it firmly. For some rows the clone size is stated as once, few or many, or as a class when expanded; others skip it.

V gene	D gene	clone size	J gene	CDR3 DNA	CDR3 protein
TRBV7-2	TRBD2	few	TRBJ2-5	TGTGCCAGCAGCTTAGTTATTAGCGGGGGGGCCTTACGAGAGACCCAGTACTTC	CASSLVISGGALRETQYF
TRBV7-9	NA	NA	TRBJ2-7	TGTGCCAGCAGCTTAGGGACAATCCCCCTGACGGGCGAGCAGTACTTC	CASSLGTIPLTGEQYF
TRBV5-4	TRBD2	few	TRBJ2-3	TGTGCCAGCAGCCTCGGGACTAGCGGGGGTCGACGCACAGATACGCAGTATTTT	CASSLGTSGGRRTDTQYF
TRBV7-2	TRBD1	NA	TRBJ2-3	TGTGCCAGCAGCTCCACAGGGGTCTACACAGATACGCAGTATTTT	CASSSTGVYTDTQYF
TRBV30	NA	NA	TRBJ1-2	TGTGCCTGGTTTAGCCCTTGGGGCTACACCTTC	CAWFSPWGYTF
TRBV5-1	TRBD1	NA	TRBJ1-2	TGCGCCAGCAGCCCAGCCGGGACAGCGAGGGGCTACACCTTC	CASSPAGTARGYTF
TRBV4-1	NA	NA	TRBJ2-7	TGCGCCAGCAGCCAAGAACGACAGTTTGGCTCCTACGAGCAGTACTTC	CASSQERQFGSYEQYF
TRBV28	TRBD1	NA	TRBJ1-5	TGTGCCAGCAGCTCAATCAGGGGGTTGGAGCATTTT	CASSSIRGLEHF
TRBV2	TRBD2	NA	TRBJ2-3	TGTTCCGGGGGGGCCCCCGGCACAGATACGCAGTATTTT	CSGGAPGTDTQYF
TRBV5-4	NA	NA	TRBJ1-6	TGTGCCAGCAGCTTGCAAGGTCGGGGTTCACCCCTCCACTTT	CASSLQGRGSPLHF
TRBV18	NA	NA	TRBJ1-3	TGTGCCAGCTCACCGGGGCTTAGCTCTGGAAACACCATATATTTT	CASSPGLSSGNTIYF
TRBV5-1	NA	few	TRBJ2-1	TGCGCCAGCAGCTTGTACAGGGAGGGCGCTGAGCAGTTCTTC	CASSLYREGAEQFF
TRBV5-4	TRBD1	few	TRBJ1-1	TGTGCCAGCAGCGTCGGGACAGGATGGGGCAGGGGGTCCACTGAAGCTTTCTTT	CASSVGTGWGRGSTEAFF
TRBV27	NA	NA	TRBJ1-1	TGTGCCAGCAGCCGGGGGGACGGTGAAGCTTTCTTT	CASSRGDGEAFF
TRBV29-1	NA	NA	TRBJ1-1	TGCAGCGTCCTTACTATTAACAAAAACACTGAAGCTTTCTTT	CSVLTINKNTEAFF
TRBV29-1	TRBD2	NA	TRBJ2-1	TGCAGCGTCCCCTCTTCGGCGGGGGGAAGGAATGAGCAGTTCTTC	CSVPSSAGGRNEQFF
TRBV6-5	NA	NA	TRBJ1-5	TGTGCCAGCAGTTACGACAGGTATCAGCCCCAGCATTTT	CASSYDRYQPQHF
TRBV5-4	TRBD2	NA	TRBJ2-3	TGTGCCAGCAGCTTCTCCGGGGGGGCCCCAGATACGCAGTATTTT	CASSFSGGAPDTQYF
TRBV9	NA	few	TRBJ1-1	TGTGCCAGCAGCTCGGGAGGAACAGCCTTTTACACTGAAGCTTTCTTT	CASSSGGTAFYTEAFF
TRBV28	NA	NA	TRBJ1-4	TGTGCCAGCAGTACCTCCCTCGGCACCGGAGGTGAAAAACTGTTTTTT	CASSTSLGTGGEKLFF
TRBV2	NA	NA	TRBJ1-2	TGTGCCAGCAGTGAACAGGGGATTGCTGGCTACACCTTC	CASSEQGIAGYTF
TRBV9	NA	few	TRBJ2-2	TGTGCCAGCAGCGTAGATGGAGGGGTTAGGACCGGGGAGCTGTTTTTT	CASSVDGGVRTGELFF
TRBV9	TRBD2	NA	TRBJ2-3	TGTGCCAGCAGCATAAGCGGGGAGTCCACAGATACGCAGTATTTT	CASSISGESTDTQYF
TRBV10-1	NA	NA	TRBJ2-1	TGCGCCAGCAGTGGACCGGACTCGATCGAAAATGAGCAGTTCTTC	CASSGPDSIENEQFF
TRBV6-4	TRBD1	NA	TRBJ1-2	TGTGCCAGCAGTCCCGACAGGGCCGCACGTGGCTACACCTTC	CASSPDRAARGYTF
TRBV12-5	TRBD1	NA	TRBJ1-1	TGTGCTAGTGGTTTGGTACGGGGGACAGGGAAAGAGGTTGGGGATGAAGCTTTCTTT	CASGLVRGTGKEVGDEAFF
TRBV7-3	NA	NA	TRBJ2-5	TGTGCCAGCAGCTCCTCGGGGGGCAGGTCGACCCAGTACTTC	CASSSSGGRSTQYF
TRBV28	NA	NA	TRBJ2-2	TGTGCCAGCAGTCCCCGGGATATGAACACCGGGGAGCTGTTTTTT	CASSPRDMNTGELFF
TRBV7-2	NA	NA	TRBJ2-7	TGTGCCAGCAGCCCCCCCGGGACACCCGACGCCTACGAGCAGTACTTC	CASSPPGTPDAYEQYF
TRBV19	TRBD1	few	TRBJ1-1	TGTGCCAGTAGTATAAGCGACAGGGCGGACACTGAAGCTTTCTTT	CASSISDRADTEAFF
TRBV27	NA	NA	TRBJ2-7	TGTGCCAGCAGTCATCAGGCCGGCTCCTACGAGCAGTACTTC	CASSHQAGSYEQYF
TRBV27	NA	few	TRBJ1-6	TGTGCCAGCAGTCCCCAAAATTCACCCCTCCACTTT	CASSPQNSPLHF
TRBV6-6	TRBD1	NA	TRBJ1-2	TGTGCCAGCAGTCGGGACAGGGAGGCTCTCACCTTC	CASSRDREALTF
TRBV28	NA	NA	TRBJ1-2	TGTGCCAGCAGCTCCGGGGTCACTGGCTACACCTTC	CASSSGVTGYTF
TRBV19	NA	few	TRBJ2-1	TGTGCCAGTAGTATACGGGGACTGATCAATGAGCAGTTCTTC	CASSIRGLINEQFF
TRBV28	NA	few	TRBJ1-1	TGTGCCAGCAGTTACGCAGGGAAAACGAACACTGAAGCTTTCTTT	CASSYAGKTNTEAFF
TRBV14	NA	NA	TRBJ2-2	TGTGCCAGCAGCCGACAGCCCACCGGGGAGCTGTTTTTT	CASSRQPTGELFF
TRBV6-4	TRBD1	NA	TRBJ2-5	TGTGCCAGCAGAGAAACGACAGGGAATAGGGAGACCCAGTACTTC	CASRETTGNRETQYF
TRBV4-2	NA	NA	TRBJ1-3	TGTGCCAGCAGCCAAGTACAGGGCTCTGGAAACACCATATATTTT	CASSQVQGSGNTIYF
TRBV5-4	NA	few	TRBJ2-2	TGTGCCAGCAGCTCCGAGGTCGGGGAGCTGTTTTTT	CASSSEVGELFF
TRBV7-6	NA	NA	TRBJ1-2	TGTGCCAGCAGTCCTCGGGCAGCGGGCTATGGCTACACCTTC	CASSPRAAGYGYTF
TRBV27	NA	NA	TRBJ2-7	TGTGCCAGCGGCAGACAGAGACACCTAGGAGAGCAGTACTTC	CASGRQRHLGEQYF
TRBV7-3	TRBD2	few	TRBJ2-3	TGTGCCAGCAGCATAACTAGCGTGTACACAGATACGCAGTATTTT	CASSITSVYTDTQYF
TRBV2	TRBD1	NA	TRBJ1-6	TGTGCCAGCAGTGGATTGGACAGGGGGAATTCACCCCTCCACTTT	CASSGLDRGNSPLHF